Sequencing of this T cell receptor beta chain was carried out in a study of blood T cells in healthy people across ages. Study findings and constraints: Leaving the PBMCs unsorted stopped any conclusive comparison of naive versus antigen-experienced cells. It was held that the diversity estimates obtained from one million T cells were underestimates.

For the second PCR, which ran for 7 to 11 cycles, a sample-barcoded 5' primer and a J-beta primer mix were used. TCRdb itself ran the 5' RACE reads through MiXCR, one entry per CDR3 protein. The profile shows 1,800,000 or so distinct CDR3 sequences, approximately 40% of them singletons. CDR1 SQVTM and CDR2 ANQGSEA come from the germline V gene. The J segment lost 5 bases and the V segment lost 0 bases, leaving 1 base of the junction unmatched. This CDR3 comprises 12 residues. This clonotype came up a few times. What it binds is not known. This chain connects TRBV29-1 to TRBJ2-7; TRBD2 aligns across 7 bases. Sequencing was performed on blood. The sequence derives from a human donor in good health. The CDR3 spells CSVEDREDEQYF. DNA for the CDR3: TGCAGCGTTGAAGATCGGGAGGACGAGCAGTACTTC.